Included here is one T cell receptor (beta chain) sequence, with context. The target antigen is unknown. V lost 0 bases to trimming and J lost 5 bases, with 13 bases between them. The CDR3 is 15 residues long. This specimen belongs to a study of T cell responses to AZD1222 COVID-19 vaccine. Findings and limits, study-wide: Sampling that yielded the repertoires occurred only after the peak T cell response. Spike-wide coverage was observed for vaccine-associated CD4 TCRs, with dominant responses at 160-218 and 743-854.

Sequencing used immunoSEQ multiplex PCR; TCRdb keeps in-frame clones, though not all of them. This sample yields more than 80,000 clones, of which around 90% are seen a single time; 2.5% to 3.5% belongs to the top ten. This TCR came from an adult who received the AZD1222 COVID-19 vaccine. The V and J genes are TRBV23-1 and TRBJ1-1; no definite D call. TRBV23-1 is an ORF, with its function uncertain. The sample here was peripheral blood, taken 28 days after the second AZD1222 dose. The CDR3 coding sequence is TGCGCCAGCAGTCAATCGTCGCCCAGGAAAACTGAAGCTTTCTTT. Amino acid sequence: CASSQSSPRKTEAFF.